A selection of T cell receptor beta chains follows, all from one sample in a study of shared clonotypes between healthy human individuals. The table came from immunoSEQ multiplex PCR; TCRdb's copy has only in-frame clones and leaves some out. The sample carries approximately 2,200,000 clones, more than 85% recorded once. The sample comprised naive CD8+ T cells from PBMCs. Receptors originate from a man younger than 35 in good health. Some clones in this sample may be carry-over from other donors' samples. Each CDR3 is given with its conserved first and last residue. The order of the fields is CDR3 DNA, CDR3 protein, CDR3 length, clone size, D gene, J gene, V gene. A D gene is named only where the DNA matches it firmly. Part of the rows lack a size; the others show once, few, many or a class for expanded clones.

DNA: TGTGCCAGCAGCCGACACAGTGGTCCGAACACTGAAGCTTTCTTT; CDR3: CASSRHSGPNTEAFF; length: 15; size: -; D: -; J: TRBJ1-1; V: TRBV7-9
DNA: TGTGCCAGCAGCGTAGGGCAGGGGTATTCCGGGGAGCTGTTTTTT; CDR3: CASSVGQGYSGELFF; length: 15; size: -; D: -; J: TRBJ2-2; V: TRBV9
DNA: TGTGCCAGCAGCTTAGTTGGTTCGGGGGACACCGGGGAGCTGTTTTTT; CDR3: CASSLVGSGDTGELFF; length: 16; size: -; D: -; J: TRBJ2-2; V: TRBV7-9
DNA: TGTGCCAGCAGTTTAGGTCAGGGGTGGAACAATGAGCAGTTCTTC; CDR3: CASSLGQGWNNEQFF; length: 15; size: -; D: -; J: TRBJ2-1; V: TRBV27
DNA: TGTGCCAGCAGCTTGGCGGGGGCCACTGAAGCTTTCTTT; CDR3: CASSLAGATEAFF; length: 13; size: once; D: -; J: TRBJ1-1; V: TRBV5-6
DNA: TGTGCCAGCAGTTTACGTGCAGATACGCAGTATTTT; CDR3: CASSLRADTQYF; length: 12; size: -; D: -; J: TRBJ2-3; V: TRBV27
DNA: TGTGCCAGTAGCCCCTGGCTTGAGGGGGAGCAGTACTTC; CDR3: CASSPWLEGEQYF; length: 13; size: -; D: -; J: TRBJ2-7; V: TRBV19
DNA: TGTGCCAGCAGCACAAAGTTTGCGGGAGTGGGCAATGAGCAGTTCTTC; CDR3: CASSTKFAGVGNEQFF; length: 16; size: few; D: TRBD2; J: TRBJ2-1; V: TRBV2
DNA: TGTGCTAGCAGCTTTACAGGGACAAGTTCTGGAAACACCATATATTTT; CDR3: CASSFTGTSSGNTIYF; length: 16; size: -; D: -; J: TRBJ1-3; V: TRBV13
DNA: TGTGCCAGCAGCCAAGAGACAGGGGGCTTCGAAAAACTGTTTTTT; CDR3: CASSQETGGFEKLFF; length: 15; size: -; D: TRBD1; J: TRBJ1-4; V: TRBV14
DNA: TGTGCCAGCAGTTCAACCGCCAGGGACAGGGTACAAGAGACCCAGTACTTC; CDR3: CASSSTARDRVQETQYF; length: 17; size: -; D: TRBD1; J: TRBJ2-5; V: TRBV27
DNA: TGTGCCAGCAGCTCATCACAGGGTGTAGAGGAAAAACTGTTTTTT; CDR3: CASSSSQGVEEKLFF; length: 15; size: -; D: -; J: TRBJ1-4; V: TRBV7-9